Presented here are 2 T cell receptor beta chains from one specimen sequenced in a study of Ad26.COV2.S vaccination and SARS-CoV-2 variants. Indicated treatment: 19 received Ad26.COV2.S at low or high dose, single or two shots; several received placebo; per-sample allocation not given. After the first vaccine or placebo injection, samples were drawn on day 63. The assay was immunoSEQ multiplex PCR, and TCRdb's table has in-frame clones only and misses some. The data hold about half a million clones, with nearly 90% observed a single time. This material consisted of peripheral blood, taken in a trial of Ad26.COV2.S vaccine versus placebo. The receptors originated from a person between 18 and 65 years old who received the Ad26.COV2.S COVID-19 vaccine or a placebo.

The DNA of the CDR3 is TGTGCCAGTAGTTCCTCCACGGGACGGGCCTACGAGCAGTACTTC. Protein sequence: CASSSSTGRAYEQYF. The chain combines TRBV19 with TRBJ2-7; D tentatively reads TRBD1 or TRBD2 (5 bases each). V dropped 5 bases and J dropped 2 bases, with 16 bases sitting between them. The CDR3 runs to 15 residues. Germline V gene sequence: CDR1 LNHDA, CDR2 SQIVND (reference sequence).

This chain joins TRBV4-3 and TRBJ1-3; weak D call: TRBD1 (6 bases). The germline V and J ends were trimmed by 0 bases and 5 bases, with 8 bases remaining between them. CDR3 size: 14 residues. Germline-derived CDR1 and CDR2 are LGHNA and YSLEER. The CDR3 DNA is TGCGCCAGCAGCCAAGATACAGGGAGAAACACCATATATTTT. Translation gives CASSQDTGRNTIYF.